This TCR beta chain was identified during a study of OX40 agonist ivuxolimab in advanced cancers. Overall study context: Cancers in dose escalation were hepatocellular, melanoma, renal cell and head and neck. Enrollees could have had prior anti-PD-1, anti-PD-L1 or anti-CTLA-4 therapy, which more than 30% had received. Three patients, one with hepatocellular carcinoma and two with cutaneous melanoma, achieved partial responses.

CDR1 and CDR2 from the germline V gene are MNHEY and SVGAGI. V lost 4 bases to trimming and J lost 4 bases; unmatched junction nucleotides: 1. This CDR3 spans 13 amino acids. If patients had autoimmune disease history or systemic immunosuppression, they were excluded. Method: immunoSEQ multiplex PCR; TCRdb's copy keeps in-frame clones and lacks some. The repertoire holds around 30,000 clones, roughly 80% seen once, with roughly 2.5% in the top ten. The rearrangement uses TRBV6-5 and TRBJ1-5; TRBD1 agrees at 7 bases. This receptor was taken from an adult with an advanced solid tumor such as melanoma, head and neck, liver or kidney cancer. The sample in question was CD4+ or CD8+ T cells sorted from blood, obtained in a trial of the OX40 agonist ivuxolimab. The CDR3 DNA reads TGTGCCAGCAGTTTGACAGGGAATCAGCCCCAGCATTTT. It encodes CASSLTGNQPQHF.